This T cell receptor (beta chain) stems from a study of cytotoxic CD8 clonotypes in ibrutinib-treated CLL. Clones were sequenced by immunoSEQ multiplex PCR, and TCRdb holds only the in-frame ones, with some missing. Counted here are about 140,000 clones, 70% to 80% occurring once; the ten biggest clones make up 25% to 35%. The CDR3 loop spans 14 amino acids. Trimming cost V 4 bases and J 5 bases; bases outside gene matches: 4. From germline, CDR1 is SEHNR and CDR2 FQNEAQ (reference sequence). In its sample, this clone was seen once. This specimen consisted of PBMCs, obtained after 12 months of ibrutinib treatment. The rearrangement links TRBV7-9 to TRBJ2-5; 10 bases are a match to TRBD2. The TCR originated in a human donor with chronic lymphocytic leukemia. CDR3 protein: CASSSRTSGETQYF. CDR3 in DNA: TGTGCCAGCAGCTCGCGGACTAGCGGCGAGACCCAGTACTTC.